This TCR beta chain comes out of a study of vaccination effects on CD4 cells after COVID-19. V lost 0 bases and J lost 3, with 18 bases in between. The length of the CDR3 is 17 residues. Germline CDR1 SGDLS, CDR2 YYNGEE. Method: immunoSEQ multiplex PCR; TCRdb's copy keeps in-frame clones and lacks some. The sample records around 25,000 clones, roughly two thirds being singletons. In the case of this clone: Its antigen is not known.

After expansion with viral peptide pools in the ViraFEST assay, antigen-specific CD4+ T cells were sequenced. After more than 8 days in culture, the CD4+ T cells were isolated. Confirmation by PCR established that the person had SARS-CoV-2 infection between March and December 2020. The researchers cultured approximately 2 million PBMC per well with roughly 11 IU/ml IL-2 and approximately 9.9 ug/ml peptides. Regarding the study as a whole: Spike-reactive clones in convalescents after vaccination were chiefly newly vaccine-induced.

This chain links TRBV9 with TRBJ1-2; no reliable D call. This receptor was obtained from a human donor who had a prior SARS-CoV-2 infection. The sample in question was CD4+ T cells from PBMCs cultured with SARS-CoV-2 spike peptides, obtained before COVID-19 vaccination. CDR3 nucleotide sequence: TGTGCCAGCAGCGTAGGTCCCGGCGGTCGGGCAGACTATGGCTACACCTTC. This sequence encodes CASSVGPGGRADYGYTF.